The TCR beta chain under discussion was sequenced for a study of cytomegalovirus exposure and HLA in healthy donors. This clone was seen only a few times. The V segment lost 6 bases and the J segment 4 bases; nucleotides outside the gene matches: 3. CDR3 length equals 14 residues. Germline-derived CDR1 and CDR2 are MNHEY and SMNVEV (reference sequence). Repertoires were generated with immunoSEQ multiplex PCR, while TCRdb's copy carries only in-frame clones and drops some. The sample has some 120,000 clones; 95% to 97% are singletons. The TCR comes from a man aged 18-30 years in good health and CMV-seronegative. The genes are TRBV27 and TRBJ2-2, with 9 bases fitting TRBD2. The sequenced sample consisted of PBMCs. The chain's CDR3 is CASRPGLATGELFF. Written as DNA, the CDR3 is TGTGCCAGCAGACCGGGACTAGCCACCGGGGAGCTGTTTTTT.